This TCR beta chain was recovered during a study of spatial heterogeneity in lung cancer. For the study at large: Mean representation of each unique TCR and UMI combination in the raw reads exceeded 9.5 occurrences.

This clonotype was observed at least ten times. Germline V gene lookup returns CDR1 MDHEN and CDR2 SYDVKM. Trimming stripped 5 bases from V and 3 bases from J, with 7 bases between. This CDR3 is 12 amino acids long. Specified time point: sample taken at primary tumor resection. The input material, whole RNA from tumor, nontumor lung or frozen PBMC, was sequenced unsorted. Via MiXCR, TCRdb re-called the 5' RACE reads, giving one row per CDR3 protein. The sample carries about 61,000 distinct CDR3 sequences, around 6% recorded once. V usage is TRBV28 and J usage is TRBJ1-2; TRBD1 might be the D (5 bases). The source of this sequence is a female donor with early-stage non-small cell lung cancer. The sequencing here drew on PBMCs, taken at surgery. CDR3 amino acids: CASSIQDYGYTF. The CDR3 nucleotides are TGTGCCAGCAGTATACAGGACTATGGCTACACCTTC.